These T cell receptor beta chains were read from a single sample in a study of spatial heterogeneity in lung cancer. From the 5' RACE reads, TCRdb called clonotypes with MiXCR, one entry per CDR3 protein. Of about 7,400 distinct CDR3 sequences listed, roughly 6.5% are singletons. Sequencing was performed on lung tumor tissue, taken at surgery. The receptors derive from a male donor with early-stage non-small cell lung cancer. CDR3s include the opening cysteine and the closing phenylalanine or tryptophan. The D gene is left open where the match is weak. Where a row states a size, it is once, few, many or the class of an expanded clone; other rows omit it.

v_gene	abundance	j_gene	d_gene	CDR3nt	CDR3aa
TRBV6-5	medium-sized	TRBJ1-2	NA	TGTGCCAGCACCCGATCCGGACAGCCCTATGGCTACACCTTC	CASTRSGQPYGYTF
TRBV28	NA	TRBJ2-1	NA	TGTGCCAGCAGTTCAGGGGATGAGCAGTTCTTC	CASSSGDEQFF
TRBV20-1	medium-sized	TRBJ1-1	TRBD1	TGCAGTGCCGGGGGATACAGGGGCACTGAAGCTTTCTTT	CSAGGYRGTEAFF
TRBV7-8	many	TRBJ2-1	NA	TGTGCCAGCAGCCCGGGACCAGACGGTGAGCAGTTCTTC	CASSPGPDGEQFF
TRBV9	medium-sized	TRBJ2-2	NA	TGTGCCAGCAGCGTAGATCCCCGACGGAACACCGGGGAGCTGTTTTTT	CASSVDPRRNTGELFF
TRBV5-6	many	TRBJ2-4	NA	TGTGCCAGCAGCTTAACGGGGATAAACATTCAGTACTTC	CASSLTGINIQYF
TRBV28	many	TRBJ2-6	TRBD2	TGTGCCAGCAGTTTATTTAGCGGGTTCTACTCTGGGGCCAACGTCCTGACTTTC	CASSLFSGFYSGANVLTF
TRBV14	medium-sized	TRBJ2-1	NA	TGTGCCAGCAGTCCCTCATTGCGGAGTGAGCAGTTCTTC	CASSPSLRSEQFF
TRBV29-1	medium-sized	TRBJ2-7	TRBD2	TGCAGCGGTCGGACTAGCGGGAGAGCCGAGCAGTACTTC	CSGRTSGRAEQYF
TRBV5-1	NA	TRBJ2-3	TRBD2	TGCGCCAGCAGCTTGAACGGTCCGGGGGGTAGCACAGATACGCAGTATTTT	CASSLNGPGGSTDTQYF
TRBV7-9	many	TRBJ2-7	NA	TGTGCCAGCAGCTTAGTCGGGGGCGAGGGTCACTACGAGCAGTACTTC	CASSLVGGEGHYEQYF
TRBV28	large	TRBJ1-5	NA	TGTGCCAGCAGCCCGGACGGAAATCAGCCCCAGCATTTT	CASSPDGNQPQHF
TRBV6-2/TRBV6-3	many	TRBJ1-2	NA	TGTGCCAGCAGTTACTCAACCGCGGTTGATGGCTACACCTTC	CASSYSTAVDGYTF
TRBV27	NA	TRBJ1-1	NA	TGTGCCAGCAGTTTAGGGGCGGAGACTGAAGCTTTCTTT	CASSLGAETEAFF
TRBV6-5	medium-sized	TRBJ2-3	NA	TGTGCCAGCCATAGAGGGGCGGGGCCCGGGGCAGATACGCAGTATTTT	CASHRGAGPGADTQYF
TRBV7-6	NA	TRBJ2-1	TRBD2	TGTGCCAGCAGCTCAAGCGGGAGGGCCCTCGGGAATGAGCAGTTCTTC	CASSSSGRALGNEQFF
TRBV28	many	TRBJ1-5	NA	TGTGCCAGCAGTAGACAGGCCGGGAGCAATCAGCCCCAGCATTTT	CASSRQAGSNQPQHF
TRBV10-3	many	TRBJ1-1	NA	TGTGCCTGTGGGGGGGCGCTTACTGAAGCTTTCTTT	CACGGALTEAFF
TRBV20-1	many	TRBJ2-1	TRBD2	TGCAGCCGAACTAGCGGGGGTTTGGATGAGCAGTTCTTC	CSRTSGGLDEQFF
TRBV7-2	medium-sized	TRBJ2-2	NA	TGTGCCAGCAGCTTACACGGTTCCGGGGAGCTGTTTTTT	CASSLHGSGELFF
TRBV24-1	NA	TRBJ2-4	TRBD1	TGTGCCACCAGTGATTCGGGACAGGGGTGGAACATTCAGTACTTC	CATSDSGQGWNIQYF
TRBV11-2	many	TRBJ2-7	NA	TGTGCCAGCAGCTTAGCTCCCCAAGGGATATCCTACGAGCAGTACTTC	CASSLAPQGISYEQYF
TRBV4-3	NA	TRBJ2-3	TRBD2	TGCGCCAGCAGCCAGAATAGCGGGGAGACAGATACGCAGTATTTT	CASSQNSGETDTQYF
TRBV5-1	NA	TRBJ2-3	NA	TGCGCCAGCAGCTTTGGACAGCAAAGCACAGATACGCAGTATTTT	CASSFGQQSTDTQYF
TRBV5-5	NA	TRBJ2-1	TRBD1	TGTGCCAGCAGCCCCCCTCGACAGGGGTTTGATGAGCAGTTCTTC	CASSPPRQGFDEQFF
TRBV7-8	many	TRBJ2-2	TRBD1	TGTGCCAGCAGCAGACGACAGGGGAGTTTCACCGGGGAGCTGTTTTTT	CASSRRQGSFTGELFF
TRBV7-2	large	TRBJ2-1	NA	TGTGCCAGCAGACGCACCCGGGGGGCGGGACAGGCAGCTCGTGAGCAGTTCTTC	CASRRTRGAGQAAREQFF